Detailed here is one T cell receptor beta chain. The CDR3 runs to 12 residues. The germline V gene has CDR1 MNHEY and CDR2 SVGAGI. Trimming stripped 6 bases from V and 11 bases from J, with 16 bases between. This specimen comes from a study of PD-1 blockade in classical Hodgkin lymphoma. Profiled with immunoSEQ multiplex PCR; TCRdb holds only in-frame clones, not every one. The repertoire has some 23,000 clones, about 76% of them found once; the top ten carry 20%. Each patient relapsed following autologous stem cell transplantation, and prior brentuximab vedotin exposure differed. The rearrangement uses TRBV6-5 and TRBJ1-1; weak D call: TRBD1 (5 bases). The sequencing used peripheral blood mononuclear cells (PBMCs), collected before the second cycle of nivolumab. This TCR was recovered from a human donor with classical Hodgkin lymphoma. DNA of the CDR3: TGTGCCAGCAGCCGCCTCGGGGCGAGGGCTTTCTTT. Protein: CASSRLGARAFF.